This T cell receptor beta chain was documented in a study of technical replicates of blood from a few donors. The CDR3 is made up of 13 amino acids. V was clipped by 4 bases and J by 5 bases; unmatched bases: 3. Germline-derived CDR1 and CDR2 are WSHSY and SAAADI. Assay: immunoSEQ multiplex PCR; the TCRdb copy retains only in-frame clones and omits some. The sample includes roughly 14,000 clones, roughly four fifths seen only once; the top ten take around 11%. Sequenced material: PBMCs. This TCR was sampled from a human donor in good health. V is TRBV10-2 and J is TRBJ2-5, with 8 bases lining up with TRBD1. The DNA of the CDR3 is TGCGCCAGCAGTGTCAACAGGGGGGAGACCCAGTACTTC. Translating it yields CASSVNRGETQYF.